This entry lists 2 T cell receptor beta chains sequenced from one sample in a study of CD8 T cells in ankylosing spondylitis. TCRdb reanalysed the 5' RACE reads using MiXCR and keeps one entry per CDR3 protein. Of more than 35,000 distinct CDR3 sequences listed, roughly 2.5% are singletons. The specimen sequenced was blood, either unsorted or a sorted T cell fraction (not recorded which). Receptors originate from a male donor with ankylosing spondylitis or in good health (not recorded which).

This clonotype was recorded many times. This rearrangement joins TRBV9 to TRBJ1-1; D not resolved. Germline lookup yields CDR1 SGDLS and CDR2 YYNGEE. Trimming took off 0 bases at V and 2 bases at J, with 5 bases between the two ends. The CDR3 is 13 amino acids. The CDR3, as DNA: TGTGCCAGCAGCGTAGTAGCTAACACTGAAGCTTTCTTT. Amino acid sequence: CASSVVANTEAFF.

This clonotype has ten or more counts. The CDR3 loop is CASSVAGGSETQYF. In nucleotides, the CDR3 is TGTGCCAGCAGCGTAGCAGGTGGGAGCGAGACCCAGTACTTC. The chain is built from TRBV9 and TRBJ2-5, with D maybe TRBD2 (5 bases). Trimming removed 0 bases at V and 5 bases at J, with 11 bases between. CDR1 and CDR2 (germline): SGDLS, YYNGEE. The CDR3 loop spans 14 amino acids. The variable domain in full, with the rest retrieved from reference TRBV9 and TRBJ2-5, is DSGVTQTPKHLITATGQRVTLRCSPRSGDLSVYWYQQSLDQGLQFLIQYYNGEERAKGNILERFSAQQFPDLHSELNLSSLELGDSALYFCASSVAGGSETQYFGPGTRLLVL.